This T cell receptor (beta chain) came from a study of blood T cell repertoires in COVID-19. Study-level information: PBMCs, B-cell-depleted T cells, or T cells were the source of the cDNA or gDNA that made up the material.

Trimming stripped 3 bases from V and 3 bases from J, with 11 bases between. This CDR3 is 14 amino acids long. The germline V gene encodes CDR1 MDHEN and CDR2 SYDVKM. The count of this clone is one. Per the authors' pipeline: Counts of nucleated cells, estimated from reference gene primer amplification, were obtained. Libraries were prepared by immunoSEQ multiplex PCR; TCRdb keeps only in-frame clonotypes and omits some of them. The V and J calls and clone size come from that table; D and trimming were worked out from the DNA. This table holds about 100,000 clones, nearly 90% found once. V gene TRBV28 combines with J gene TRBJ1-1; D gene uncertain. Sample: peripheral blood. The source of this sequence is a man aged 50 to 59 with active COVID-19. CDR3 sequence (DNA): TGTGCCAGCAGTTTGGGGAGCCGGGACACTGAAGCTTTCTTT. This sequence encodes CASSLGSRDTEAFF.